A selection of T cell receptor beta chains follows, all from one sample in a study of human T cells and chemical hapten exposure. MiXCR, applied by TCRdb to the RACE reads, yields one record per CDR3 protein. The sample carries about 350,000 distinct CDR3 sequences, more than 5% recorded once. Specimen: whole blood, collected in connection with sensitization to the hapten diphenylcyclopropenone (DPC). Every receptor here comes from a woman aged 18-29 years with alopecia areata. Some clones in this sample may be carry-over from other donors' samples. The CDR3 runs from the conserved cysteine through the conserved F or W. The D gene is left open where the match is weak. Where a row states a size, it is once, few, many or the class of an expanded clone; other rows omit it.

>TRBV4-2|few|20|TRBD2|TRBJ2-6
TGTGCCAGCAGCCGGAAAATCGGGACTAGCGGGGGAGCTGGGGCCAACGTCCTGACTTTC
CASSRKIGTSGGAGANVLTF
>TRBV5-1|many|13|.|TRBJ1-1
TGCGCCAGCAGCGAGTCAGGCAGGCGGGGAGCTTTCTTT
CASSESGRRGAFF
>TRBV20-1|few|13|.|TRBJ1-1
TGCAGTGCCGCTATCGGAGTGAACACTGAAGCTTTCTTT
CSAAIGVNTEAFF
>TRBV27|.|13|.|TRBJ2-7
TGTGCCAGCAGTCTACAGAAGTCTTACGAGCAGTACTTC
CASSLQKSYEQYF
>TRBV6-6|many|14|.|TRBJ1-6
TGTGCCAGCAGTTACTCGAGCAGGGATTCACCCCTCCACTTT
CASSYSSRDSPLHF
>TRBV7-2|few|14|.|TRBJ2-3
TGTGCCAGCGCTTTTCGGGCCAGCACAGATACGCAGTATTTT
CASAFRASTDTQYF
>TRBV11-2|.|15|.|TRBJ1-2
TGTGCCAGCAGCTTAGCCGAGGGGCGAAACTATGGCTACACCTTC
CASSLAEGRNYGYTF
>TRBV12-3/TRBV12-4|.|12|.|TRBJ2-1
TGTGCCAGCAGTTTAAACTACAATGAGCAGTTCTTC
CASSLNYNEQFF
>TRBV6-5|many|17|TRBD1|TRBJ1-1
TGTGCCAGCAGTTACCAACCTCCGACAGGGGCGTACGCTGAAGCTTTCTTT
CASSYQPPTGAYAEAFF
>TRBV6-2/TRBV6-3|.|16|.|TRBJ2-2
TGTGCCAGCAGTCCATTGGCTAGGAGTGGCACCGGGGAGCTGTTTTTT
CASSPLARSGTGELFF
>TRBV3-1|.|14|.|TRBJ1-5
TGTGCCAGCAGCCAAGGGACGGGGGTGCAGCCCCAGCATTTT
CASSQGTGVQPQHF
>TRBV11-2|.|12|.|TRBJ2-1
TGTGCCAGCAGCTCCCTGAGGGGCCCGAAAGTCTTC
CASSSLRGPKVF
>TRBV4-3|many|13|.|TRBJ1-1
TGCGCCAGCAGCCAAGGTTTTAACACTGAAGCTTTCTTT
CASSQGFNTEAFF
>TRBV10-1|many|20|TRBD1|TRBJ1-2
TGCGCCAGCAGTGGGAGATACACCGGGACAGGCCTTAAACTGAACTATGGCTACACCTTC
CASSGRYTGTGLKLNYGYTF
>TRBV4-3|few|15|.|TRBJ1-1
TGCGCCAGCAGCCAAAGCAAAGGAGGGCGCACTGAAGCTTTCTTT
CASSQSKGGRTEAFF
>TRBV6-5|many|18|TRBD2|TRBJ2-5
TGTGCCAGCAGTTACTCACCTTCTCCTAGCGGGGGACAAGAGACCCAGTACTTC
CASSYSPSPSGGQETQYF
>TRBV18|.|16|TRBD2|TRBJ2-7
TGTGCCAGCTCACCCCTAGCCTGGACTAGCCCGTACGAGCAGTACTTC
CASSPLAWTSPYEQYF
>TRBV7-3|many|10|.|TRBJ1-1
TGTGCCAGCAATAATGGTGAAGCTTTCTTT
CASNNGEAFF
>TRBV5-1|many|14|TRBD1|TRBJ1-1
TGTGCCAGCAGCTTAGGGACAGCGAACACTGAAGCTTTCTTT
CASSLGTANTEAFF
>TRBV6-1|few|16|.|TRBJ2-2
TGTGCCAGCAGTCCTCAAACTGGGGTGAACACCGGGGAGCTGTTTTTT
CASSPQTGVNTGELFF
>TRBV12-3/TRBV12-4|few|15|TRBD2|TRBJ2-3
TGTGCCAGCAGGGGGACTAGCGGGATCACAGATACGCAGTATTTT
CASRGTSGITDTQYF
>TRBV20-1|few|13|TRBD1|TRBJ1-1
TGCAGTGCTCGGCGACAGGGGGTTACTGAAGCTTTCTTT
CSARRQGVTEAFF
>TRBV7-9|.|15|.|TRBJ1-1
TGTGCCAGCAGCGTCGTGGGACGGATGAACACTGAAGCTTTCTTT
CASSVVGRMNTEAFF
>TRBV9|few|15|.|TRBJ2-3
TGTGCCAGCAGCGTAGGCCACAGGGGAGGCGATACGCAGTATTTT
CASSVGHRGGDTQYF